The rows below give T cell receptor beta chains drawn from one sample of a study of blood T cells in healthy people across ages. In TCRdb, the 5' RACE reads were re-called with MiXCR into one record per CDR3 protein. The sample has approximately 690,000 distinct CDR3 sequences; around 43% are singletons. The source material was blood. Receptors were obtained from a man older than 75 in good health. The CDR3 runs from the conserved cysteine through the conserved F or W. Each record gives: J gene, V gene, CDR3 protein.

J gene: TRBJ2-3; V gene: TRBV20-1; CDR3 protein: CSAPRERDRGTDTQYF
J gene: TRBJ1-2; V gene: TRBV6-2/TRBV6-3; CDR3 protein: CASSTQGSYYGYTF
J gene: TRBJ2-3; V gene: TRBV27; CDR3 protein: CASVDRRGTTDTQYF
J gene: TRBJ1-1; V gene: TRBV20-1; CDR3 protein: CSATEGLYTEAFF
J gene: TRBJ2-7; V gene: TRBV19; CDR3 protein: CASSGGALREQYF
J gene: TRBJ2-7; V gene: TRBV7-2; CDR3 protein: CASSSMGGYEQYF
J gene: TRBJ1-2; V gene: TRBV5-1; CDR3 protein: CASSLETDGYTF
J gene: TRBJ2-1; V gene: TRBV7-9; CDR3 protein: CASSARLGSSYNEQFF
J gene: TRBJ2-7; V gene: TRBV20-1; CDR3 protein: CSAGQFGQSYEQYF
J gene: TRBJ2-1; V gene: TRBV4-3; CDR3 protein: CASSLREGSEQFF
J gene: TRBJ2-4; V gene: TRBV20-1; CDR3 protein: CSAEQFFGPAGASKNIQYF
J gene: TRBJ2-7; V gene: TRBV21-1; CDR3 protein: CASSRKGQREGYEQYF
J gene: TRBJ2-2; V gene: TRBV12-3/TRBV12-4; CDR3 protein: CASSPLGVWTGELFF
J gene: TRBJ2-4; V gene: TRBV10-1; CDR3 protein: CASSDRQGRYVQYF
J gene: TRBJ1-4; V gene: TRBV4-3; CDR3 protein: CASSQSISQAEKLFF
J gene: TRBJ2-7; V gene: TRBV18; CDR3 protein: CASSRGGKYEQYF
J gene: TRBJ2-4; V gene: TRBV7-2; CDR3 protein: CVSSPLSSGGPIQYF
J gene: TRBJ2-7; V gene: TRBV20-1; CDR3 protein: CSAKTSGRAYEQYF
J gene: TRBJ2-7; V gene: TRBV27; CDR3 protein: CASSSPGQFSYEQYF
J gene: TRBJ2-1; V gene: TRBV6-5; CDR3 protein: CASSYSSRSRSSYNEQFF
J gene: TRBJ1-2; V gene: TRBV29-1; CDR3 protein: CSVDRGQDYGYTF
J gene: TRBJ2-1; V gene: TRBV7-8; CDR3 protein: CASSLAGTSSHEQFF
J gene: TRBJ2-6; V gene: TRBV3-1; CDR3 protein: CASSQDPPGANVLTF